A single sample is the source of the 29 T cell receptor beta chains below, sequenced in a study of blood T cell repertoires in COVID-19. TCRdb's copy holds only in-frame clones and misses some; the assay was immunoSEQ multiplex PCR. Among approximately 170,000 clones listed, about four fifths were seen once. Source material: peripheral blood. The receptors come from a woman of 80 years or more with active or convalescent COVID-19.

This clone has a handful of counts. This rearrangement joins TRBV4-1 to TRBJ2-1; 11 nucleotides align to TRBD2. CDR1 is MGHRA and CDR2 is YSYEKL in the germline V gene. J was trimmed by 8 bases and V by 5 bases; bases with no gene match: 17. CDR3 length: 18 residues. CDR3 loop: CASSKPPHTSGSVHEQFF. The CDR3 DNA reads TGCGCCAGCAGCAAACCACCCCATACTAGCGGGAGTGTACATGAGCAGTTCTTC.

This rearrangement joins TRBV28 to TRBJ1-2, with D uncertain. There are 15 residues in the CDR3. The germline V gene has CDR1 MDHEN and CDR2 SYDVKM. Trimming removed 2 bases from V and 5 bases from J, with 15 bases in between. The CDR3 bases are TGTGCCAGCAGTTTACCAGCTGGGCAATTTTATGGCTACACCTTC. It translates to CASSLPAGQFYGYTF.

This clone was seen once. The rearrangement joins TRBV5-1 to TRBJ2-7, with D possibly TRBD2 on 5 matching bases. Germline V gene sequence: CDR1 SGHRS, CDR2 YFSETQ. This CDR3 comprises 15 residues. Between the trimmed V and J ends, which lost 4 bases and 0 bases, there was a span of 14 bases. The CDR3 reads CASSPSTGSSYEQYF. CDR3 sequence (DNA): TGCGCCAGCAGCCCGTCGACTGGGAGCTCCTACGAGCAGTACTTC. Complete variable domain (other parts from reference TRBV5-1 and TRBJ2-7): KAGVTQTPRYLIKTRGQQVTLSCSPISGHRSVSWYQQTPGQGLQFLFEYFSETQRNKGNFPGRFSGRQFSNSRSEMNVSTLELGDSALYLCASSPSTGSSYEQYFGPGTRLTVT.

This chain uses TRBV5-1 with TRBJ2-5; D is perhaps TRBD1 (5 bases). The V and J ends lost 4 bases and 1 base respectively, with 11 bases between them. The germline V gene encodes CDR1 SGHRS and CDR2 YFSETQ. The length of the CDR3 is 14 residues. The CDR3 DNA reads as TGCGCCAGCAGCGCTACAGGTTTCCAAGAGACCCAGTACTTC. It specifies CASSATGFQETQYF.

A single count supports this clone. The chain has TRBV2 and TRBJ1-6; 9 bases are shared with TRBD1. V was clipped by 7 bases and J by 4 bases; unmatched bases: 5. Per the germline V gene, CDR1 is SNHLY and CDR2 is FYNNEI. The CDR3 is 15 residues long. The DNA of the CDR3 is TGTGCCAGCAACCTACAGGGGGCATATAATTCACCCCTCCACTTT. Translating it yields CASNLQGAYNSPLHF.

In DNA form, the CDR3 reads TGTGCCACCAGTGAATCCAGATTTAACTATGGCTACACCTTC. Amino acids: CATSESRFNYGYTF. The gene calls are TRBV24-1 and TRBJ1-2, with D hard to call. V lost 4 bases to trimming and J lost 1 base, with 9 bases between them. Germline V gene lookup returns CDR1 KGHDR and CDR2 SFDVKD. The CDR3 loop spans 14 amino acids.

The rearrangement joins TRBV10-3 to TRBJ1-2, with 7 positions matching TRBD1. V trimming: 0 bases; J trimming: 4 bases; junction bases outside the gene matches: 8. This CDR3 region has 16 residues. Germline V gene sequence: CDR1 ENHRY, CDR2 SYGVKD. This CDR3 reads CAISESARGRAYGYTF. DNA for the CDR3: TGTGCCATCAGTGAGTCGGCGAGGGGGCGCGCCTATGGCTACACCTTC.

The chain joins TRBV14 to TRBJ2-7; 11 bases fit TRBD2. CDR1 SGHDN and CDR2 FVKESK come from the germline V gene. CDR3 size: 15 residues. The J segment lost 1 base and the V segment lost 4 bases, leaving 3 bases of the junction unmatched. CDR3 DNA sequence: TGTGCCAGCAGCCGGACTAGCGGGTTTTCCTACGAGCAGTACTTC. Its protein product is CASSRTSGFSYEQYF.

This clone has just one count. The CDR3, as DNA: TGTGCCAGCAGCTTGGGACAGGATTGGGATACGCAGTATTTT. Translating it yields CASSLGQDWDTQYF. The J gene is TRBJ2-3, the V gene TRBV5-4; possibly TRBD1 for D (6 bases). V dropped 0 bases and J dropped 6 bases, with 11 bases sitting between them. The CDR3 consists of 14 residues. Germline CDR1 and CDR2: SGHNT and YYREEE (reference sequence).

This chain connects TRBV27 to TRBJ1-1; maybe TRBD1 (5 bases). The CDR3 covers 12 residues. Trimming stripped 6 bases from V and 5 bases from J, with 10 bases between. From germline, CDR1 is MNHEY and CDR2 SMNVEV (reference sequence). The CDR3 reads CASRGRGTEAFF. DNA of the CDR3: TGTGCCAGCAGGGGAAGGGGAACTGAAGCTTTCTTT.

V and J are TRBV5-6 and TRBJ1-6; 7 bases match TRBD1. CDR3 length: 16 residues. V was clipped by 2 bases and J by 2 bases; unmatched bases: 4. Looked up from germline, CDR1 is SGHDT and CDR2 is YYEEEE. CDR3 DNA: TGTGCCAGCAGCTTAGGGCAGGGGGCCTATAATTCACCCCTCCACTTT. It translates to CASSLGQGAYNSPLHF.

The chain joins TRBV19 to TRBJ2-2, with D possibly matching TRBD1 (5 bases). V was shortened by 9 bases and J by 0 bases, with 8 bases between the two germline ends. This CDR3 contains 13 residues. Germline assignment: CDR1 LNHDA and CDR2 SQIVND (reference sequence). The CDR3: CASRQTNTGELFF. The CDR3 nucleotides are TGTGCCAGCAGACAGACGAACACCGGGGAGCTGTTTTTT. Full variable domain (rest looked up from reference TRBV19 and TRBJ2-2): DGGITQSPKYLFRKEGQNVTLSCEQNLNHDAMYWYRQDPGQGLRLIYYSQIVNDFQKGDIAEGYSVSREKKESFPLTVTSAQKNPTAFYLCASRQTNTGELFFGEGSRLTVL.

CDR3 sequence: CASSPMGLSSYEQYF. CDR3 bases: TGTGCCAGTAGTCCGATGGGACTGAGCTCCTACGAGCAGTACTTC. The genes are TRBV19 and TRBJ2-7; D perhaps matches TRBD2 (6 bases). CDR3 size: 15 residues. Between the trimmed V and J ends, which lost 5 bases and 0 bases, there was a span of 14 bases. Germline V lookup: CDR1 LNHDA, CDR2 SQIVND (reference sequence).

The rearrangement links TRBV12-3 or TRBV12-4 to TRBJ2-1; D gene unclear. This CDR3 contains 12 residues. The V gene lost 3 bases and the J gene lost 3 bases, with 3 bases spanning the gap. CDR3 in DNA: TGTGCCAGCAGTTTCCTCTACAATGAGCAGTTCTTC. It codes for CASSFLYNEQFF.

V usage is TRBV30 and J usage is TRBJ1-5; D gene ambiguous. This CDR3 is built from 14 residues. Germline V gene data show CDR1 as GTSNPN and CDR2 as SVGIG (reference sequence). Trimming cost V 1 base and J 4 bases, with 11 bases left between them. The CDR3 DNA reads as TGTGCCTGGAGTGCTATAAACCCTAATCAGCCCCAGCATTTT. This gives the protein CAWSAINPNQPQHF.

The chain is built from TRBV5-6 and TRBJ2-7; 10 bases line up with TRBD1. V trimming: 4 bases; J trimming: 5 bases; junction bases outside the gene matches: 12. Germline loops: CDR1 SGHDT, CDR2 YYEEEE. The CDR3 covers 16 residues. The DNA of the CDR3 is TGTGCCAGCAGCAGAACAAGGGGGACAGGGGTCCACGAGCAGTACTTC. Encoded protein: CASSRTRGTGVHEQYF.

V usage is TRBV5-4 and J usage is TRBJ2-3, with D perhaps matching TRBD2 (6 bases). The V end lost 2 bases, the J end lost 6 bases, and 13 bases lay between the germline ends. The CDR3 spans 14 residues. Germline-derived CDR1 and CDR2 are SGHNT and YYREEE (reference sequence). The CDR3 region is CASSLQTSSDTQYF. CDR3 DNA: TGTGCCAGCAGCTTACAAACTAGCTCCGATACGCAGTATTTT.

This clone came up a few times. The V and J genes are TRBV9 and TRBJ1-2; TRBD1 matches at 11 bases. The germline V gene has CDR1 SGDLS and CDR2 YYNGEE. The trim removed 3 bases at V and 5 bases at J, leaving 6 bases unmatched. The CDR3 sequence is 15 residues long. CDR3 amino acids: CASSAGTGGDYGYTF. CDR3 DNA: TGTGCCAGCAGCGCCGGGACAGGGGGTGATTATGGCTACACCTTC.

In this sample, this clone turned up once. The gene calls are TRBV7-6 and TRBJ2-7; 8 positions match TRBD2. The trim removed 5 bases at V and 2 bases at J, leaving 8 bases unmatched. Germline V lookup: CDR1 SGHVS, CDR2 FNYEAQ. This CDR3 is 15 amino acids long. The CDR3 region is CASSPLAEHPYEQYF. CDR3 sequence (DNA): TGTGCCAGCAGCCCACTAGCGGAGCACCCCTACGAGCAGTACTTC.

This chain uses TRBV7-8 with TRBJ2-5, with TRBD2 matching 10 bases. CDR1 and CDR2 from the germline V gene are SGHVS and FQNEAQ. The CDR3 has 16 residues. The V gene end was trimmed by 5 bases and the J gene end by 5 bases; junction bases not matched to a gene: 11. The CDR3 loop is CASSARLAGVSETQYF. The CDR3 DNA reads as TGTGCCAGCAGCGCACGCCTAGCGGGAGTTTCCGAGACCCAGTACTTC.

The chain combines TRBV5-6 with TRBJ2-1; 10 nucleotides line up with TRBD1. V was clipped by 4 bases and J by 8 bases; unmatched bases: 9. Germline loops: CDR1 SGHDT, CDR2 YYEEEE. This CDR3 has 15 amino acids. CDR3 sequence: CASSKPGQGLDEQFF. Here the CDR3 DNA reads TGTGCCAGCAGCAAGCCGGGACAGGGGCTCGATGAGCAGTTCTTC.

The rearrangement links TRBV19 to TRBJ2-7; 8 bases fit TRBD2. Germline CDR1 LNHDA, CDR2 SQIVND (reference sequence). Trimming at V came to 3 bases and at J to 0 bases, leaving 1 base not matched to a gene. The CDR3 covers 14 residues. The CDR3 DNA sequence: TGTGCCAGTAGTATGGGACTAGACTCCTACGAGCAGTACTTC. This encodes CASSMGLDSYEQYF.

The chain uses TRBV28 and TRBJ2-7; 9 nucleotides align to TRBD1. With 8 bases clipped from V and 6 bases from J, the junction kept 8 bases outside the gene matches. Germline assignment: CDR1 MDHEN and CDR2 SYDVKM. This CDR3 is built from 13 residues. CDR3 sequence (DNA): TGTGCCAGCCAACAGGGGGCGATTCCCGAGCAGTACTTC. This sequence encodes CASQQGAIPEQYF.

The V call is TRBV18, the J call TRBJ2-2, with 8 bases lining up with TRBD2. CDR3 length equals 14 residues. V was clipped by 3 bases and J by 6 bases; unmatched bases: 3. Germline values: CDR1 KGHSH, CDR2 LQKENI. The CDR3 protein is CASSPGLDAGELFF. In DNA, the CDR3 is TGTGCCAGCTCACCGGGACTAGACGCCGGGGAGCTGTTTTTT.

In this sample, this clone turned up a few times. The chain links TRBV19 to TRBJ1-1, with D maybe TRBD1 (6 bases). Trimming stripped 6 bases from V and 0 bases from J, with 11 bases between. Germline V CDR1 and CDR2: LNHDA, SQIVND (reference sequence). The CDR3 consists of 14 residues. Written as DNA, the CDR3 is TGTGCCAGTAGCCCTCAGGGGATGAACACTGAAGCTTTCTTT. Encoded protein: CASSPQGMNTEAFF.

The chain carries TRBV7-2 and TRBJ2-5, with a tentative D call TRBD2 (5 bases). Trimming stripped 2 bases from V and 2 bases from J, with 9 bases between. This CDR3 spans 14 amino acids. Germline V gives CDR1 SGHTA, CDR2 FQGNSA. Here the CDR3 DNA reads TGTGCCAGCAGCTTATCGTCGGGGCAAGAGACCCAGTACTTC. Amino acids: CASSLSSGQETQYF. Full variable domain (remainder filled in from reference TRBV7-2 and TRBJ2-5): GAGVSQSPSNKVTEKGKDVELRCDPISGHTALYWYRQSLGQGLEFLIYFQGNSAPDKSGLPSDRFSAERTGGSVSTLTIQRTQQEDSAVYLCASSLSSGQETQYFGPGTRLLVL.

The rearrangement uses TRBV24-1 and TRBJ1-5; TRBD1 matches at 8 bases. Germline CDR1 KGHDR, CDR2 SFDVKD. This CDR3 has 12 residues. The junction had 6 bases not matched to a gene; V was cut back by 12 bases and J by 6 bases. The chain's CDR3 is CASGQGSQPQHF. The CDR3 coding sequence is TGTGCCTCCGGACAGGGAAGTCAGCCCCAGCATTTT.

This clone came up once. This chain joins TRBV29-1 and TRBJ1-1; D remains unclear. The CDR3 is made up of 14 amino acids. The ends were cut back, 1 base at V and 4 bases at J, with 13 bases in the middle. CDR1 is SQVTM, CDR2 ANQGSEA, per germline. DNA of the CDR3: TGCAGCGTTGAAGGTGGCCAGGTTGGCACTGAAGCTTTCTTT. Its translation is CSVEGGQVGTEAFF.

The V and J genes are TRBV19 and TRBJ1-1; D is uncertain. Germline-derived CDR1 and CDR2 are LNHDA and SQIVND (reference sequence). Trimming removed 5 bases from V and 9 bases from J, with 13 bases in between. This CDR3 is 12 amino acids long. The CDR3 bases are TGTGCCAGTAGTTCCGACACACTGAAAGCTTTCTTT. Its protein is CASSSDTLKAFF.